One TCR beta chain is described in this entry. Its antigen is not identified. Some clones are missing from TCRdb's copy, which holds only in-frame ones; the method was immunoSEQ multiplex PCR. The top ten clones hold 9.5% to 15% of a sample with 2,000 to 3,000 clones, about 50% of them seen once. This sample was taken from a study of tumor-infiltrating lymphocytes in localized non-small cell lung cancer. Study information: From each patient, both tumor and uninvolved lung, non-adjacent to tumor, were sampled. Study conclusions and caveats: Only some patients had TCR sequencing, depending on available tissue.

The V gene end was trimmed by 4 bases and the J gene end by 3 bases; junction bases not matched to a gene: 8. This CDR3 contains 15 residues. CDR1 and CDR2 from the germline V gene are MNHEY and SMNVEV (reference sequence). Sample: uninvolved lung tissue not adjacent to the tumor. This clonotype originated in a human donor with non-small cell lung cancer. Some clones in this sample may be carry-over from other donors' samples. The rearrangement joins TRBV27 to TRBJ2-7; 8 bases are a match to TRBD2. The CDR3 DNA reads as TGTGCCAGCAGTTACGCGTCTAGCGGGTACTACGAGCAGTACTTC. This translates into CASSYASSGYYEQYF.